The text below deals with one T cell receptor beta chain. Profiling relied on immunoSEQ multiplex PCR, and the TCRdb table lists in-frame clones only, not all of them. The data show 20,000 to 30,000 clones, with roughly 90% seen just once and around 28% held by the top ten. This record comes from a study of preoperative IRX-2 immunotherapy in early breast cancer. Treatment here: preoperative locoregional IRX-2 cytokine immunotherapy. This phase Ib study tested locoregional IRX-2 cytokine immunotherapy given before surgery. The V end lost 0 bases, the J end lost 2 bases, and 10 bases lay between the germline ends. The CDR3 covers 15 residues. Germline loops: CDR1 SGDLS, CDR2 YYNGEE.

Sequencing was performed on tumor tissue, taken after IRX-2 immunotherapy. The origin of this receptor is a human donor with breast cancer. The rearrangement links TRBV9 to TRBJ2-3; possible D gene TRBD2, 5 bases. DNA for the CDR3: TGTGCCAGCAGCGTAGGGGCGGACTTCACAGATACGCAGTATTTT. It specifies CASSVGADFTDTQYF.